This T cell receptor (beta chain) appears in the sequencing data of a study of early stage breast cancer tumors. Study-level background: Most invasive tumors, about 75% of the 16, were ER+/PR+/HER2-. The study's findings and limits: Commonly generated sequences made up most enriched TCRB sequences shared between patients. Compared with adjacent normal breast, tumors showed around 2.5-fold denser, more clonal T cells.

V dropped 2 bases and J dropped 10 bases, with 11 bases sitting between them. The CDR3 is made up of 12 amino acids. The germline gives CDR1 SGHDN, CDR2 FVKESK. This table comes from immunoSEQ multiplex PCR, and its TCRdb copy is limited to in-frame clones, with some not included. The sample gives about 36,000 clones, 65% to 75% of which show up once; roughly 7.4% is in the top ten. This clone was counted only a few times. No antigen is known for it. Source material: blood. The origin of this receptor is a person aged 55 to 70 with breast cancer. The gene calls are TRBV14 and TRBJ1-1, with no clear D. The CDR3: CASSQRRLGAFF. Here the CDR3 DNA reads TGTGCCAGCAGCCAACGGAGGCTAGGAGCTTTCTTT.